The rows below give T cell receptor beta chains drawn from one sample of a study of regulatory T cells in long-lasting Graves disease. TCRdb itself ran the multiplex PCR reads through MiXCR, one entry per CDR3 protein. The sample contains roughly 380,000 distinct CDR3 sequences, over 15% of which appear only once. This sample also belongs to another study, concerning T cells in Graves' hyperthyroidism and ophthalmopathy.

Sequences were derived from peripheral blood mononuclear cells (PBMCs), sampled at new diagnosis, from a patient treated with antithyroid drugs. These receptors all stem from a man aged 40-50 years with Graves disease. Both conserved end residues are part of each CDR3. D genes are given only for firm matches. A row's size may be missing; if present it is once, few, many or a size class.

V gene	CDR3 length	D gene	J gene	clone size	CDR3 protein	CDR3 DNA
TRBV5-1	15	NA	TRBJ2-1	many	CASSLEGLSYNEQFF	TGCGCCAGCAGCTTGGAGGGTCTCTCCTACAATGAGCAGTTCTTC
TRBV10-3	18	NA	TRBJ2-6	NA	CAISELTGLASGANVLTF	TGTGCCATCAGTGAGCTAACGGGGCTTGCCTCTGGGGCCAACGTCCTGACTTTC
TRBV11-3	17	TRBD1	TRBJ2-3	many	CASSEGEWTGRTDTQYF	TGTGCCAGCAGCGAGGGAGAATGGACAGGGAGGACAGATACGCAGTATTTT
TRBV5-1	14	TRBD2	TRBJ2-2	many	CASRGLANTGELFF	TGCGCCAGCAGGGGACTAGCGAACACCGGGGAGCTGTTTTTT
TRBV5-1	14	TRBD1	TRBJ2-3	many	CASSLRGLADTQYF	TGCGCCAGCAGCTTGAGGGGGCTGGCAGATACGCAGTATTTT
TRBV5-1	11	NA	TRBJ1-2	many	CASSLTGGYTF	TGTGCCAGCAGCTTGACAGGAGGCTACACCTTC
TRBV6-2/TRBV6-3	13	NA	TRBJ2-3	many	CASGLPSTDTQYF	TGTGCCAGCGGTTTACCAAGCACAGATACGCAGTATTTT
TRBV19	13	NA	TRBJ1-5	NA	CASSMRGSQPQHF	TGTGCCAGTAGTATGAGAGGAAGTCAGCCCCAGCATTTT
TRBV20-1	14	NA	TRBJ1-5	many	CSARSRQLNQPQHF	TGCAGTGCTAGAAGCCGACAGTTAAATCAGCCCCAGCATTTT
TRBV7-9	12	NA	TRBJ1-6	NA	CASSLVGRPLHF	TGTGCCAGCAGCTTAGTGGGGCGTCCCCTCCACTTT
TRBV2	13	NA	TRBJ1-4	many	CASSGEVREKLFF	TGTGCCAGCTCGGGGGAGGTGAGGGAAAAACTGTTTTTT
TRBV7-2	16	NA	TRBJ1-1	many	CASSLGAWGQGDEAFF	TGTGCCAGCAGCTTAGGGGCCTGGGGGCAGGGTGATGAAGCTTTCTTT
TRBV4-2	14	TRBD2	TRBJ2-5	few	CASSQGREEETQYF	TGTGCCAGCAGCCAGGGGAGGGAGGAAGAGACCCAGTACTTC
TRBV11-2	17	NA	TRBJ1-3	many	CASSLLASTEPGNTIYF	TGTGCCAGCAGCCTTCTGGCCTCCACAGAACCTGGAAACACCATATATTTT
TRBV15	16	NA	TRBJ2-7	many	CATSGGMGGSAYEQYF	TGTGCCACCAGCGGGGGAATGGGTGGGTCCGCTTACGAGCAGTACTTC
TRBV18	14	NA	TRBJ2-5	NA	CASSEPAYQETQYF	TGTGCCAGCAGTGAACCGGCGTACCAAGAGACCCAGTACTTC
TRBV24-1	16	NA	TRBJ1-1	many	CATSDLRSPPNTEAFF	TGTGCCACCAGTGATTTGCGTTCCCCACCGAACACTGAAGCTTTCTTT
TRBV11-2	16	NA	TRBJ2-2	many	CASNRFLGGGTGELFF	TGTGCCAGCAACCGATTCCTGGGGGGCGGGACCGGGGAGCTGTTTTTT
TRBV6-1	17	TRBD1	TRBJ1-5	NA	CASSLFQGARGNQPQHF	TGTGCCAGCAGCCTATTCCAGGGGGCGCGGGGCAATCAGCCCCAGCATTTT
TRBV24-1	15	TRBD2	TRBJ2-7	many	CATSDTSGGVDEQYF	TGTGCCACCAGTGACACTAGCGGGGGTGTCGACGAGCAGTACTTC
TRBV30	14	TRBD1	TRBJ1-2	NA	CAWDRQGLASGYTF	TGTGCCTGGGACAGACAGGGACTTGCGTCGGGCTACACCTTC
TRBV4-3	17	NA	TRBJ2-2	few	CASSQDRPPMNTGELFF	TGCGCCAGCAGCCAAGATCGACCGCCGATGAACACCGGGGAGCTGTTTTTT
TRBV5-1	13	NA	TRBJ2-7	many	CASSLLGPYEQYF	TGCGCCAGCAGCTTGCTCGGGCCCTACGAGCAGTACTTC
TRBV20-1	14	NA	TRBJ2-3	many	CSARTPYGTDTQYF	TGCAGTGCTAGGACACCCTACGGCACAGATACGCAGTATTTT
TRBV9	12	NA	TRBJ1-2	few	CASSAPQYGYTF	TGTGCCAGCAGCGCGCCACAGTATGGCTACACCTTC
TRBV2	15	TRBD1	TRBJ2-3	many	CASSQPGQGGDTQYF	TGTGCCAGCAGTCAACCTGGACAGGGTGGAGATACGCAGTATTTT
TRBV20-1	21	TRBD1	TRBJ2-2	many	CSARKPGQGFISAPNTGELFF	TGCAGTGCTAGAAAGCCGGGACAGGGATTCATCTCGGCCCCGAACACCGGGGAGCTGTTTTTT
TRBV28	16	TRBD2	TRBJ2-3	few	CASSPTGAGGFFAQYF	TGTGCCAGCAGTCCGACGGGGGCGGGGGGTTTCTTCGCGCAGTATTTT
TRBV19	15	TRBD2	TRBJ2-1	many	CASFPGLAGSNEQFF	TGTGCCAGCTTCCCGGGACTAGCGGGATCCAATGAGCAGTTCTTC
TRBV19	13	NA	TRBJ1-5	few	CASTNFGGQPQHF	TGTGCCAGTACTAACTTTGGGGGCCAGCCCCAGCATTTT
TRBV12-3/TRBV12-4	12	NA	TRBJ1-6	many	CASSLWGSPLHF	TGTGCCAGCAGTTTATGGGGGTCACCCCTCCACTTT
TRBV18	15	NA	TRBJ2-5	many	CASSSFVQGGETQYF	TGTGCCAGCTCATCATTCGTCCAGGGGGGGGAGACCCAGTACTTC
TRBV29-1	14	TRBD1	TRBJ1-4	many	CSVEGTGANEKLFF	TGCAGCGTTGAAGGGACAGGCGCTAATGAAAAACTGTTTTTT
TRBV5-1	13	TRBD1	TRBJ2-7	many	CASSGTVHYEQYF	TGCGCCAGCAGCGGGACAGTACACTACGAGCAGTACTTC
TRBV12-3/TRBV12-4	13	NA	TRBJ2-3	many	CASSSGYTDTQYF	TGTGCCAGCAGTTCTGGCTACACAGATACGCAGTATTTT
TRBV7-2	11	NA	TRBJ2-3	many	CASSPINTQYF	TGTGCCAGCAGCCCGATAAATACGCAGTATTTT
TRBV7-9	11	NA	TRBJ2-3	many	CASSFQHTQYF	TGTGCCAGCAGCTTTCAGCATACGCAGTATTTT
TRBV2	16	NA	TRBJ2-2	many	CASSEDSTSNTGELFF	TGTGCCAGCAGTGAGGACAGTACCTCGAACACCGGGGAGCTGTTTTTT
TRBV30	12	TRBD1	TRBJ2-1	many	CASDRGYNEQFF	TGTGCCTCCGACAGGGGGTACAATGAGCAGTTCTTC
TRBV11-3	17	NA	TRBJ2-1	many	CASSFAGATHSYNEQFF	TGTGCCAGCAGCTTCGCAGGGGCTACTCACTCCTACAATGAGCAGTTCTTC
TRBV29-1	13	NA	TRBJ2-7	many	CSASMAWGREQYF	TGCAGCGCCAGCATGGCGTGGGGAAGGGAGCAGTACTTC
TRBV29-1	13	NA	TRBJ2-1	many	CSGGGGQINEQFF	TGCAGCGGAGGTGGGGGGCAGATTAATGAGCAGTTCTTC
TRBV20-1	13	NA	TRBJ1-1	NA	CSARGGRDTEAFF	TGCAGTGCTAGAGGAGGAAGGGACACTGAAGCTTTCTTT
TRBV20-1	13	NA	TRBJ2-1	many	CSARRRDYNEQFF	TGCAGTGCTAGACGCAGGGACTACAATGAGCAGTTCTTC
TRBV5-6	15	NA	TRBJ2-3	few	CASSMTAGDTDTQYF	TGTGCCAGCAGCATGACAGCAGGAGACACAGATACGCAGTATTTT
TRBV5-5	17	TRBD2	TRBJ2-3	few	CASSSPGLAGNTDTQYF	TGTGCCAGCAGCTCACCTGGACTAGCGGGGAACACAGATACGCAGTATTTT
TRBV12-3/TRBV12-4	14	TRBD1	TRBJ1-1	NA	CASSFSGQAAEAFF	TGTGCCAGCAGTTTTTCGGGACAGGCCGCTGAAGCTTTCTTT
TRBV5-1	15	TRBD2	TRBJ2-1	many	CASSFRRGGLNEQFF	TGCGCCAGCAGCTTCCGGCGGGGGGGCTTAAATGAGCAGTTCTTC
TRBV6-1	20	NA	TRBJ1-1	NA	CASRAPLGHIGEIRLTEAFF	TGTGCCAGCAGAGCCCCTCTGGGGCACATTGGCGAAATCAGACTCACTGAAGCTTTCTTT
TRBV5-1	14	TRBD1	TRBJ1-6	many	CASRVPTGGSPLHF	TGCGCCAGCAGAGTTCCTACAGGGGGCTCACCCCTCCACTTT
TRBV5-1	14	NA	TRBJ2-7	many	CASSLAGIIDEQYF	TGCGCCAGCAGCTTGGCCGGCATTATCGACGAGCAGTACTTC
TRBV20-1	13	TRBD1	TRBJ1-2	few	CSGTGSGFYGYTF	TGCAGTGGGACAGGGTCAGGGTTTTATGGCTACACCTTC
TRBV2	13	NA	TRBJ1-5	many	CASKGEGNQPQHF	TGTGCCAGCAAGGGGGAAGGCAATCAGCCCCAGCATTTT
TRBV7-2	13	NA	TRBJ1-1	many	CASSALAVSEAFF	TGTGCCAGCAGTGCCCTGGCGGTTTCCGAAGCTTTCTTT
TRBV5-1	11	NA	TRBJ2-1	many	CASSVSNEQFF	TGCGCCAGCAGCGTGAGCAATGAGCAGTTCTTC
TRBV7-9	14	TRBD1	TRBJ2-3	NA	CASSYTTGTDTQYF	TGTGCCAGCAGTTATACGACAGGGACAGATACGCAGTATTTT
TRBV7-3	14	NA	TRBJ2-5	many	CASSTPGPQETQYF	TGTGCCAGCAGCACCCCAGGCCCTCAAGAGACCCAGTACTTC
TRBV6-1	14	NA	TRBJ2-3	many	CASSGSIETDTQYF	TGTGCCAGCAGTGGCAGTATAGAGACAGATACGCAGTATTTT
TRBV6-2/TRBV6-3	14	TRBD1	TRBJ1-1	NA	CASTTTGVRNEAFF	TGTGCCAGCACCACCACAGGGGTAAGAAATGAAGCTTTCTTT